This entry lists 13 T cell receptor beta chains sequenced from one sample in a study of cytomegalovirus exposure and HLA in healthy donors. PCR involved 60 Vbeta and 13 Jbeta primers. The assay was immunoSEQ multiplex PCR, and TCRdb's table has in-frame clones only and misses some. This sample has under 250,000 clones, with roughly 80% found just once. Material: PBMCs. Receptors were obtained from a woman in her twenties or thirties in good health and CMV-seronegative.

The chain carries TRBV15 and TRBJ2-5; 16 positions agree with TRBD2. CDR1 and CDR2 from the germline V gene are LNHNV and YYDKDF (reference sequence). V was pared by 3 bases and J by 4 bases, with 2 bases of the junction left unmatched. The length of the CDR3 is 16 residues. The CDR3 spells CATSRGTSGGGETQYF. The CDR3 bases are TGTGCCACCAGCAGGGGGACTAGCGGGGGGGGAGAGACCCAGTACTTC.

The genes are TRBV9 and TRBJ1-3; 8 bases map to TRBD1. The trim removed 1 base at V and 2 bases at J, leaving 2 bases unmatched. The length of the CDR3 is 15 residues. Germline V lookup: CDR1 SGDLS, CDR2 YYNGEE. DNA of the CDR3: TGTGCCAGCAGCGTAACCAGGGGGCCTGGAAACACCATATATTTT. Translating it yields CASSVTRGPGNTIYF.

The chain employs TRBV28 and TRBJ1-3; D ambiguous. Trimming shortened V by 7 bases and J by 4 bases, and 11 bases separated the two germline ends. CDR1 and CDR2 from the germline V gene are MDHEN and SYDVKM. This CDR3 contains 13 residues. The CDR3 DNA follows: TGTGCCAGCATGCTCCGCGGGGGAAACACCATATATTTT. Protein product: CASMLRGGNTIYF.

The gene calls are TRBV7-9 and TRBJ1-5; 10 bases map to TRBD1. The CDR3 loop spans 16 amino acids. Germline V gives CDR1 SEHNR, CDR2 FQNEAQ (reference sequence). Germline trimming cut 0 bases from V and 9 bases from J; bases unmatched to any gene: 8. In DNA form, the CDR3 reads TGTGCCAGCAGCTTAGCGGACAGGGGGGAACCAGGGCCCCAGCATTTT. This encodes CASSLADRGEPGPQHF.

The CDR3 loop is CASSPERRSSNQPQHF. CDR3 in DNA: TGTGCCAGCAGCCCCGAGCGCCGCAGTAGCAATCAGCCCCAGCATTTT. The chain links TRBV27 to TRBJ1-5; no firm D call. The CDR3 spans 16 residues. V shed 6 bases and J shed 0 bases, with 15 bases lying between them. The germline CDR1 and CDR2 sequences are MNHEY and SMNVEV (reference sequence).

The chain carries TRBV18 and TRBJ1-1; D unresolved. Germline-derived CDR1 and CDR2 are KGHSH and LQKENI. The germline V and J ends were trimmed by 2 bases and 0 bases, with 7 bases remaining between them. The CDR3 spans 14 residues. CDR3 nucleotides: TGTGCCAGCTCACCAGGAGCGTTGAACACTGAAGCTTTCTTT. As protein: CASSPGALNTEAFF.

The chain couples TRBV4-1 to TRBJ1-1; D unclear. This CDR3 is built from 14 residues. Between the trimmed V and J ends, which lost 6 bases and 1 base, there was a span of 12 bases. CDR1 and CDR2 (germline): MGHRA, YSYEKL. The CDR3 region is CASRKLHTNTEAFF. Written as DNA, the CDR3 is TGCGCCAGCAGAAAATTACACACGAACACTGAAGCTTTCTTT.

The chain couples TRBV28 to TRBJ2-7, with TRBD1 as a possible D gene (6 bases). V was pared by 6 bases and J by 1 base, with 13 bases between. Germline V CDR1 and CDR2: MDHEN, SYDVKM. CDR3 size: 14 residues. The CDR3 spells CASRDSFPSYEQYF. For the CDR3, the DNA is TGTGCCAGCAGGGACAGTTTCCCTTCCTACGAGCAGTACTTC.

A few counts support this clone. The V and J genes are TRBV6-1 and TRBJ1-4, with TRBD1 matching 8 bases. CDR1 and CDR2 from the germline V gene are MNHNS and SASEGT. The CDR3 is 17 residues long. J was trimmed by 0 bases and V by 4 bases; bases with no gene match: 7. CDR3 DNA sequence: TGTGCCAGCAGTGGATCGACAGGGGATCCAACTAATGAAAAACTGTTTTTT. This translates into CASSGSTGDPTNEKLFF.

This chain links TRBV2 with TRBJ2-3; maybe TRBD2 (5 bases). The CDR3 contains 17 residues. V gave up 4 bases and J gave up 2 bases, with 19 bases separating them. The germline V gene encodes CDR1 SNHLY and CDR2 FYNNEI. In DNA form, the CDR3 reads TGTGCCAGCAGTGGGTCGGGGATAAACGATTACACAGATACGCAGTATTTT. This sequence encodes CASSGSGINDYTDTQYF. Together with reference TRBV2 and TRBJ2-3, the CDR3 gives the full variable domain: EPEVTQTPSHQVTQMGQEVILRCVPISNHLYFYWYRQILGQKVEFLVSFYNNEISEKSEIFDDQFSVERPDGSNFTLKIRSTKLEDSAMYFCASSGSGINDYTDTQYFGPGTRLTVL.

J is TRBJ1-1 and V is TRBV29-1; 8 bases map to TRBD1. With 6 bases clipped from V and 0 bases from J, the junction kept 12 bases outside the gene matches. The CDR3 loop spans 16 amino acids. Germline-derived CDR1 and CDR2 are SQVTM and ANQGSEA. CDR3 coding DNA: TGCAGCGTCGAGGTTCAGGCAGGGGGCTTGAACACTGAAGCTTTCTTT. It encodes CSVEVQAGGLNTEAFF.

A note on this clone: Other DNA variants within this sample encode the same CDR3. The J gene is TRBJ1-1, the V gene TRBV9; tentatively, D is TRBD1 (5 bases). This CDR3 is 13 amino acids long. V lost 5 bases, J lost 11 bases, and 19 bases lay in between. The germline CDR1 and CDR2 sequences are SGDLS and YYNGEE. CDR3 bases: TGTGCCAGCAGTCCTGACCCCCTGGGGCGCGCTTTCTTT. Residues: CASSPDPLGRAFF.

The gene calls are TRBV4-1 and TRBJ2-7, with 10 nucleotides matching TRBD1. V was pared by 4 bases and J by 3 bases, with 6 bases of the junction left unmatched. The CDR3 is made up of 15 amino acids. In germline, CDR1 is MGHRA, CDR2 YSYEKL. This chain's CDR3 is CASSPGQGKNYEQYF. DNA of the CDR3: TGCGCCAGCAGCCCGGGACAGGGGAAGAACTACGAGCAGTACTTC.